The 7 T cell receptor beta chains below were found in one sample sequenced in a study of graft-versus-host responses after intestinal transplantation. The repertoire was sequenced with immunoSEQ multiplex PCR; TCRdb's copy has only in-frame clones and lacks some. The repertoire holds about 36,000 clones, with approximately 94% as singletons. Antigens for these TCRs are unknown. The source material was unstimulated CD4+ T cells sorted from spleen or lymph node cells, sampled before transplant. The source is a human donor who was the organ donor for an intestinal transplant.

Here the CDR3 DNA reads TGTGCCAGCAGCTTGGCCACAGATACGCAGTATTTT. Amino acid sequence: CASSLATDTQYF. The chain couples TRBV5-4 to TRBJ2-3; D unclear. CDR1 SGHNT and CDR2 YYREEE come from the germline V gene (reference sequence). V gave up 0 bases and J gave up 2 bases, with 1 base separating them. The CDR3 has 12 residues. Drawing the rest from reference TRBV5-4 and TRBJ2-3, the complete variable domain is ETGVTQSPTHLIKTRGQQVTLRCSSQSGHNTVSWYQQALGQGPQFIFQYYREEENGRGNFPPRFSGLQFPNYSSELNVNALELDDSALYLCASSLATDTQYFGPGTRLTVL.

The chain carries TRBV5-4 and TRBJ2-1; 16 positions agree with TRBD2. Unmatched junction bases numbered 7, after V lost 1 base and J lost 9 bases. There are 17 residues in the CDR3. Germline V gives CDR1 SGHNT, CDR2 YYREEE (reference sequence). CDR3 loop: CASSLKGTSGGAGEQFF. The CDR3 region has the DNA TGTGCCAGCAGCTTGAAAGGGACTAGCGGGGGGGCTGGTGAGCAGTTCTTC.

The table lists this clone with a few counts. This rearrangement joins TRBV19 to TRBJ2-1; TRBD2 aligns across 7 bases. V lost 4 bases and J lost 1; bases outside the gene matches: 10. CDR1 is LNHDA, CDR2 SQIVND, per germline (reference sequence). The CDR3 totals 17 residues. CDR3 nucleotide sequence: TGTGCCAGTAGTAGATCTTCGGGGCGGGGGTCCTACAATGAGCAGTTCTTC. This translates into CASSRSSGRGSYNEQFF. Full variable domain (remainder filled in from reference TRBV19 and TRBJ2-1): DGGITQSPKYLFRKEGQNVTLSCEQNLNHDAMYWYRQDPGQGLRLIYYSQIVNDFQKGDIAEGYSVSREKKESFPLTVTSAQKNPTAFYLCASSRSSGRGSYNEQFFGPGTRLTVL.

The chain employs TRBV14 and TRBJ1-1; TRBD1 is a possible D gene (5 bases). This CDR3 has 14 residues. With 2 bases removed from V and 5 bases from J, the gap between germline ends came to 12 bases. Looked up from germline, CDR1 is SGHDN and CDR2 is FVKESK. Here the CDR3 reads CASSQMWGGTEAFF. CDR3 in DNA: TGTGCCAGCAGCCAAATGTGGGGGGGGACTGAAGCTTTCTTT. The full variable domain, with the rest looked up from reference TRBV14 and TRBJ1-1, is EAGVTQFPSHSVIEKGQTVTLRCDPISGHDNLYWYRRVMGKEIKFLLHFVKESKQDESGMPNNRFLAERTGGTYSTLKVQPAELEDSGVYFCASSQMWGGTEAFFGQGTRLTVV.

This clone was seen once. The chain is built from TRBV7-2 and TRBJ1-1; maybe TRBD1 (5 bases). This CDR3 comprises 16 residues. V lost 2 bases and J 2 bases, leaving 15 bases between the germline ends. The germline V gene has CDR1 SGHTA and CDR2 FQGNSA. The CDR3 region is CASSLWGLNLNTEAFF. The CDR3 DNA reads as TGTGCCAGCAGCTTATGGGGACTCAACCTAAACACTGAAGCTTTCTTT.

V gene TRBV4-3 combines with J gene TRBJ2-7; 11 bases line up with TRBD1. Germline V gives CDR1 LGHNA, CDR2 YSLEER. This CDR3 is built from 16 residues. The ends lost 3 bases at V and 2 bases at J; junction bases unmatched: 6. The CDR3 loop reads CASSQAPGQGAYEQYF. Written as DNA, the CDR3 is TGCGCCAGCAGCCAGGCTCCGGGACAGGGGGCCTACGAGCAGTACTTC.

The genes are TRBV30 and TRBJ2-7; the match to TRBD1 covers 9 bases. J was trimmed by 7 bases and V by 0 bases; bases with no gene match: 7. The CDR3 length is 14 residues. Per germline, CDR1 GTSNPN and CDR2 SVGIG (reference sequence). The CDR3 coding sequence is TGTGCCTGGAGTGTACTACAGGGGGCTGGAGAGCAGTACTTC. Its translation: CAWSVLQGAGEQYF.